This TCR beta chain was sequenced for a study of cytomegalovirus exposure and HLA in healthy donors. A multiplex PCR was run with 60 Vbeta primers and 13 Jbeta primers. Data came from immunoSEQ multiplex PCR; TCRdb stores just in-frame clones and leaves some out. Of around 210,000 clones in the sample, around 80% were seen once. The CDR3 runs 16 residues. V lost 6 bases and J lost 4, with 23 bases in between. Germline lookup yields CDR1 SQVTM and CDR2 ANQGSEA. The TCR comes from a boy younger than 18 in good health and CMV-seronegative. Sequenced material: PBMCs. The rearrangement links TRBV29-1 to TRBJ2-3; no clear D. The CDR3 region has the DNA TGCAGCGTCCCGAAGAGGAAGGCGAGGTCATCAGATACGCAGTATTTT. As protein: CSVPKRKARSSDTQYF.